Below are 23 T cell receptor beta chains sequenced from a single sample in a study of CD8+CD57+ T cells in acquired aplastic anemia. Genomic DNA, serving as template, underwent TCR beta VDJ and CDR3 profiling. In TCRdb, the reads were re-called with MiXCR into one record per CDR3 protein. Of about 290,000 distinct CDR3 sequences listed, 50% to 65% are singletons. All sequencing subjects had displayed CD8+CD57+ cell expansion on flow cytometry. The sequencing sample was made of sorted CD4+, CD8+, or CD8+CD57+ T cells (not recorded which) from PBMCs. These receptors were collected from a human donor with aplastic anemia.

V is TRBV15 and J is TRBJ2-7, with D perhaps TRBD2 (6 bases). This CDR3 is built from 14 residues. Germline-derived CDR1 and CDR2 are LNHNV and YYDKDF (reference sequence). Trimming pared 1 base from V and 6 bases from J, leaving 13 bases between. In DNA, the CDR3 is TGTGCCACCAGCAGAGTCGGGGAGGCGGCCGAGCAGTACTTC. Translated: CATSRVGEAAEQYF. Full variable domain (remainder filled in from reference TRBV15 and TRBJ2-7): DAMVIQNPRYQVTQFGKPVTLSCSQTLNHNVMYWYQQKSSQAPKLLFHYYDKDFNNEADTPDNFQSRRPNTSFCFLDIRSPGLGDTAMYLCATSRVGEAAEQYFGPGTRLTVT.

The V call is TRBV20-1, the J call TRBJ2-7; D is uncertain. V lost 7 bases to trimming and J lost 0 bases, with 13 bases between them. Germline V gene lookup returns CDR1 DFQATT and CDR2 SNEGSKA (reference sequence). The CDR3 has 13 residues. The CDR3 sequence: CSVGQSFSYEQYF. In nucleotides, the CDR3 is TGCAGTGTCGGCCAGTCTTTCTCCTACGAGCAGTACTTC.

The rearrangement links TRBV24-1 to TRBJ2-7; D remains ambiguous. Trimming took 1 base from V and 5 from J, leaving 17 bases between them. Germline CDR1 reads KGHDR; CDR2 reads SFDVKD. The CDR3 is 16 residues long. The CDR3 protein is CATSDLIQVSGHEQYF. DNA for the CDR3: TGTGCCACCAGTGATTTAATTCAGGTATCGGGCCACGAGCAGTACTTC.

This clonotype was picked up a small number of times. CDR3: CASSLAWAGQPQHF. CDR3 bases: TGTGCCAGCAGCTTAGCCTGGGCCGGACAGCCCCAGCATTTT. V usage is TRBV7-2 and J usage is TRBJ1-5; D is ambiguous. V was cut by 0 bases and J by 7 bases, with 10 bases left in between. Germline lookup yields CDR1 SGHTA and CDR2 FQGNSA. The CDR3 is made up of 14 amino acids.

This clonotype was counted ten times or more. The chain recombines TRBV6-1 with TRBJ1-5; 9 bases fit TRBD1. This CDR3 has 14 amino acids. Germline-derived CDR1 and CDR2 are MNHNS and SASEGT. Trimming at V came to 2 bases and at J to 7 bases, leaving 3 bases not matched to a gene. The CDR3 region is CASSENTGGQPQHF. CDR3 nucleotide sequence: TGTGCCAGCAGTGAAAATACAGGGGGCCAGCCCCAGCATTTT.

This clonotype was picked up one time. V is TRBV12-3 or TRBV12-4 and J is TRBJ2-3, with a tentative D call TRBD2 (6 bases). The CDR3 loop spans 14 amino acids. V was shortened by 3 bases and J by 6 bases, with 13 bases between the two germline ends. The CDR3 sequence: CASSLGGEGDTQYF. The CDR3 DNA is TGTGCCAGCAGTTTGGGGGGAGAAGGTGATACGCAGTATTTT.

As to this clonotype: The missing conserved phenylalanine or tryptophan at the end of this CDR3 makes a read error likely. No DNA is shown, since the ends of the CDR3 on it are uncertain; the CDR3 is the one TCRdb lists. This chain connects TRBV7-8 to TRBJ2-1; TRBD1 was called by the table and not checked on the DNA. CDR1 is SGHVS and CDR2 is FQNEAQ in the germline V gene. The CDR3 region is 8 residues in length, termini included. The CDR3 loop is CASSLVGA.

The chain carries TRBV10-1 and TRBJ2-2, with TRBD1 as a possible D gene (6 bases). The germline V gene encodes CDR1 WNHNN and CDR2 SYGVQD (reference sequence). Trimming took 6 bases from V and 7 from J, leaving 15 bases between them. The CDR3 is 14 residues long. CDR3 in amino acids: CASSLGGRGGELFF. The DNA for the CDR3 is TGCGCCAGCAGCCTAGGGGGACGGGGCGGGGAGCTGTTTTTT.

This clonotype was counted a few times. V gene TRBV7-9 combines with J gene TRBJ1-2; possibly TRBD1 for D (6 bases). The CDR3 is made up of 13 amino acids. Germline V gives CDR1 SEHNR, CDR2 FQNEAQ (reference sequence). Trimming shortened V by 3 bases and J by 4 bases, and 9 bases separated the two germline ends. CDR3 residues: CASSFRDTYGYTF. In nucleotides, the CDR3 is TGTGCCAGCAGCTTTCGGGACACCTATGGCTACACCTTC. Complete variable domain (other parts from reference TRBV7-9 and TRBJ1-2): DTGVSQNPRHKITKRGQNVTFRCDPISEHNRLYWYRQTLGQGPEFLTYFQNEAQLEKSRLLSDRFSAERPKGSFSTLEIQRTEQGDSAMYLCASSFRDTYGYTFGSGTRLTVV.

This clonotype was picked up many times. The junction does not match germline at one end; this may be a read error. The rearrangement joins TRBV7-9 to TRBJ2-3; TRBD2 agrees at 10 bases. The CDR3 totals 14 residues. Germline V gene sequence: CDR1 SEHNR, CDR2 FQNEAQ (reference sequence). CDR3 DNA: TGTGCCAGCAGCATAGCGGGGGGCCCAGATACGCAGTATTTT. It codes for CASSIAGGPDTQYF.

The chain carries TRBV2 and TRBJ1-5, with D possibly matching TRBD1 (5 bases). V lost 4 bases to trimming and J lost 4 bases, with 11 bases between them. The CDR3 length is 14 residues. Germline assignment: CDR1 SNHLY and CDR2 FYNNEI. The CDR3 region is CASSGPGRNQPQHF. The CDR3 DNA sequence: TGTGCCAGCAGTGGGCCAGGGAGAAATCAGCCCCAGCATTTT.

The rearrangement joins TRBV11-2 to TRBJ2-6; 11 nucleotides align to TRBD2. The V segment lost 6 bases and the J segment 4 bases; nucleotides outside the gene matches: 5. The CDR3 runs to 16 residues. CDR1 and CDR2 (germline): SGHAT, FQNNGV. The CDR3 is CASSPLAGGGANVLTF. The CDR3 DNA sequence: TGTGCCAGCAGTCCTCTAGCGGGAGGCGGGGCCAACGTCCTGACTTTC.

This sequence joins TRBV5-6 and TRBJ2-7; D gene uncertain. The CDR3 length is 13 residues. The germline gives CDR1 SGHDT, CDR2 YYEEEE. Between the trimmed V and J ends, which lost 1 base and 3 bases, there was a span of 8 bases. The CDR3 loop is CASSLIRDYEQYF. As DNA, the CDR3 is TGTGCCAGCAGCTTGATAAGGGACTACGAGCAGTACTTC.

This clonotype came up many times. The V gene is TRBV9, the J gene TRBJ2-5; 7 positions agree with TRBD2. Per germline, CDR1 SGDLS and CDR2 YYNGEE. The CDR3 is made up of 15 amino acids. J was trimmed by 5 bases and V by 3 bases; bases with no gene match: 10. The CDR3 DNA reads TGTGCCAGCAGCGCTGGGACTATCGGGGGGGAGACCCAGTACTTC. Amino acids: CASSAGTIGGETQYF.

This clonotype occurred many times. A read error is possible here, since a much larger clone lies one base away. V is TRBV7-8 and J is TRBJ2-5; no clear D gene. Germline CDR1 SGHVS, CDR2 FQNEAQ. The CDR3 contains 14 residues. The CDR3 loop reads CANSLGPPQGTQYF. The CDR3 nucleotides are TGTGCCAACAGCCTAGGACCTCCCCAAGGGACCCAGTACTTC.

This clonotype was seen only a few times. In DNA form, the CDR3 reads TGTGCCAGCAGCTTCCCTGACGGGGGGGGCACAGATACGCAGTATTTT. Translated: CASSFPDGGGTDTQYF. This chain joins TRBV11-2 and TRBJ2-3; 8 bases agree with TRBD2. Per the germline V gene, CDR1 is SGHAT and CDR2 is FQNNGV. CDR3 length: 16 residues. V lost 3 bases and J lost 1; bases outside the gene matches: 6.

This clonotype was recorded at least ten times. The chain has TRBV20-1 and TRBJ2-3; TRBD2 agrees at 7 bases. Germline loops: CDR1 DFQATT, CDR2 SNEGSKA (reference sequence). Unmatched junction bases numbered 7, after V lost 0 bases and J lost 1 base. The CDR3 consists of 16 residues. In DNA form, the CDR3 reads TGCAGTGCTAGAGATTTGTCGGCGGGGGGCACAGATACGCAGTATTTT. It specifies CSARDLSAGGTDTQYF.

This sequence joins TRBV7-9 and TRBJ2-1; 7 bases agree with TRBD2. The CDR3 consists of 15 residues. Per germline, CDR1 SEHNR and CDR2 FQNEAQ (reference sequence). V lost 4 bases to trimming and J lost 8 bases; unmatched junction nucleotides: 11. The CDR3 region is CASSSWEGLGDEQFF. In nucleotides, the CDR3 is TGTGCCAGCAGCTCTTGGGAGGGCCTGGGCGATGAGCAGTTCTTC.

This clonotype was detected only a few times. Possible read error: a much larger clone is one base away. The chain couples TRBV5-6 to TRBJ2-1; 10 bases match TRBD2. The trim removed 3 bases at V and 9 bases at J, leaving 12 bases unmatched. Germline V lookup: CDR1 SGHDT, CDR2 YYEEEE. This CDR3 contains 16 residues. CDR3 bases: TGTGCCAGCAGCTCTTTAGCGGGAGGAATTATGGGTGAGCAGTTCTTC. Translated, it gives CASSSLAGGIMGEQFF. The full variable domain, with the rest looked up from reference TRBV5-6 and TRBJ2-1, is DAGVTQSPTHLIKTRGQQVTLRCSPKSGHDTVSWYQQALGQGPQFIFQYYEEEERQRGNFPDRFSGHQFPNYSSELNVNALLLGDSALYLCASSSLAGGIMGEQFFGPGTRLTVL.

The chain links TRBV2 to TRBJ1-2; maybe TRBD1 (5 bases). The V and J ends lost 7 bases and 6 bases respectively, with 15 bases between them. The CDR3 covers 13 residues. Germline CDR1 and CDR2: SNHLY and FYNNEI. This chain's CDR3 is CASNLWGRDGYTF. CDR3 bases: TGTGCCAGCAATTTGTGGGGGAGGGATGGCTACACCTTC.

This clonotype showed up many times. The genes are TRBV11-2 and TRBJ2-2; D is unclear. This CDR3 region has 15 residues. CDR1 is SGHAT, CDR2 FQNNGV, per germline. V was trimmed by 2 bases and J by 3 bases, leaving 10 bases between them. CDR3 residues: CASSLPPPYTGELFF. The CDR3, as DNA: TGTGCCAGCAGCTTACCCCCACCGTACACCGGGGAGCTGTTTTTT. The variable domain in full, completed from reference TRBV11-2 and TRBJ2-2, reads EAGVAQSPRYKIIEKRQSVAFWCNPISGHATLYWYQQILGQGPKLLIQFQNNGVVDDSQLPKDRFSAERLKGVDSTLKIQPAKLEDSAVYLCASSLPPPYTGELFFGEGSRLTVL.

The CDR3 DNA reads TGCGCCAGCAGCGGACAAGCGGGGGCCTCCTACGAGCAGTACTTC. It translates to CASSGQAGASYEQYF. This chain uses TRBV5-1 with TRBJ2-7, with 8 bases matching TRBD2. Germline V gene lookup returns CDR1 SGHRS and CDR2 YFSETQ. The CDR3 consists of 15 residues. Losses at the gene ends were 4 bases for V and 0 bases for J; bases not matched to a gene: 6.

This chain links TRBV29-1 with TRBJ2-7; TRBD1 matches at 12 bases. CDR3 size: 15 residues. Germline CDR1 and CDR2: SQVTM and ANQGSEA. Trimming removed 6 bases from V and 3 bases from J; junction bases left unmatched: 9. CDR3 amino acids: CSVDPGQGADYEQYF. CDR3 DNA: TGCAGCGTCGACCCGGGACAGGGGGCGGACTACGAGCAGTACTTC.